This T cell receptor beta chain was sequenced during a study of T-cell reconstitution after alpha-beta-depleted transplantation in children. This clonotype has a handful of counts. The CDR3 is 13 residues long. The V gene's germline CDR1 is DFQATT and CDR2 SNEGSKA (reference sequence). The V gene lost 7 bases and the J gene lost 1 base, with 13 bases spanning the gap. The library targeted TCRbeta and was prepared with unique molecular identifiers. TCRdb re-derived calls from the PCR reads in MiXCR, one entry per CDR3 protein. The sample contains about 610,000 distinct CDR3 sequences, 10% to 13% of which appear only once.

The sequence derives from a human donor who donated a stem cell graft to a child with acute myeloid leukemia. The V gene is TRBV20-1, the J gene TRBJ2-5, with D possibly matching TRBD1 (6 bases). Source: PBMCs from the stem cell graft donor, taken from the stem cell graft. The CDR3 DNA reads TGCAGTGGATGGGGGCTCCTCCAAGAGACCCAGTACTTC. Protein: CSGWGLLQETQYF.